What follows are 12 T cell receptor beta chains derived from one specimen sequenced in a study of human T cells and chemical hapten exposure. The sample's time point: pre-sensitization, week 0. As for treatment: therapeutic diphenylcyclopropenone sensitization with weekly scalp DPC. TCRdb redid the calling of the RACE reads with MiXCR, one entry per CDR3 protein. Counted here are 200,000 to 300,000 distinct CDR3 sequences, more than 6.5% occurring once; the ten biggest clones make up 2% to 2.5%. This sample comprised whole blood, obtained in connection with sensitization to the hapten diphenylcyclopropenone (DPC). Every receptor here comes from a woman between 40 and 50 years old with alopecia areata. Some clones in this sample may be carry-over from other donors' samples.

At least ten counts were recorded for this clonotype. The rearrangement links TRBV11-2 to TRBJ2-6; D is uncertain. Trimming removed 7 bases at V and 1 base at J, with 11 bases between. CDR3 length equals 15 residues. Germline CDR1 reads SGHAT; CDR2 reads FQNNGV. The CDR3: CASIPPPSGANVLTF. In DNA, the CDR3 is TGTGCCAGCATTCCCCCCCCTTCTGGGGCCAACGTCCTGACTTTC.

The CDR3 reads CASSLSSGVDGYTF. The CDR3 DNA reads as TGTGCCAGCAGTTTATCTTCAGGGGTTGATGGCTACACCTTC. The chain employs TRBV28 and TRBJ1-2; D is possibly TRBD1 (6 bases). This CDR3 is built from 14 residues. V was cut by 1 base and J by 6 bases, with 12 bases left in between. The germline V gene encodes CDR1 MDHEN and CDR2 SYDVKM.

This clonotype was counted between two and nine times. The chain couples TRBV6-6 to TRBJ1-3; tentative D call: TRBD1 (5 bases). Germline lookup yields CDR1 MNHNY and CDR2 SVGAGI (reference sequence). With 8 bases removed from V and 4 bases from J, the gap between germline ends came to 18 bases. The CDR3 contains 15 residues. The DNA of the CDR3 is TGTGCCAGCTCCCCCCGGCGGGGGACCGGAAACACCATATATTTT. Amino acid sequence: CASSPRRGTGNTIYF.

There are many counts of this clonotype. V usage is TRBV5-6 and J usage is TRBJ2-2; no clear D. Germline values: CDR1 SGHDT, CDR2 YYEEEE. V was trimmed by 2 bases and J by 1 base, leaving 3 bases between them. The CDR3 runs 13 residues. The CDR3 nucleotides read TGTGCCAGCAGCTTACAGAACACCGGGGAGCTGTTTTTT. This translates into CASSLQNTGELFF.

The chain joins TRBV12-3 or TRBV12-4 to TRBJ2-2, with D maybe TRBD2 (6 bases). The CDR3 is 15 residues long. Trimming shortened V by 6 bases and J by 6 bases, and 17 bases separated the two germline ends. The CDR3 nucleotides read TGTGCCAGCAGACTCCGGGCCCGGAGGGCCGGGGAGCTGTTTTTT. This sequence encodes CASRLRARRAGELFF.

V and J are TRBV6-5 and TRBJ2-7, with unresolved D. From germline, CDR1 is MNHEY and CDR2 SVGAGI. Trimming took 2 bases from V and 0 from J, leaving 8 bases between them. This CDR3 comprises 14 residues. The CDR3, as DNA: TGTGCCAGCAGTTACGACACAAGCTCCTACGAGCAGTACTTC. Its protein is CASSYDTSSYEQYF.

The chain carries TRBV7-9 and TRBJ2-7; no reliable D call. Trimming removed 1 base at V and 6 bases at J, with 16 bases between. In germline, CDR1 is SEHNR, CDR2 FQNEAQ (reference sequence). The CDR3 has 15 residues. The CDR3 sequence is CASSLGPSSGREQYF. The CDR3 DNA reads TGTGCCAGCAGCTTAGGGCCCTCCTCCGGGCGCGAGCAGTACTTC.

This sequence joins TRBV7-9 and TRBJ2-1, with D maybe TRBD2 (5 bases). Germline V gives CDR1 SEHNR, CDR2 FQNEAQ (reference sequence). V lost 0 bases to trimming and J lost 10 bases, with 13 bases between them. The CDR3 has 14 residues. CDR3 DNA: TGTGCCAGCAGCTTAGCGATAGCGCAGAGGGAGCAGTTCTTC. It translates to CASSLAIAQREQFF.

A few counts support this clonotype. The rearrangement links TRBV5-5 to TRBJ2-5; 8 nucleotides line up with TRBD2. This CDR3 has 15 residues. The germline V gene has CDR1 SGHKS and CDR2 YYEKEE (reference sequence). The ends lost 1 base at V and 5 bases at J; junction bases unmatched: 7. The CDR3 nucleotides read TGTGCCAGCAGCTTGTATAGCGGGATTAGGGAGACCCAGTACTTC. Its translation is CASSLYSGIRETQYF.

J is TRBJ2-5 and V is TRBV7-2; TRBD1 might be the D (6 bases). The ends were cut back, 2 bases at V and 4 bases at J, with 17 bases in the middle. The CDR3 is 16 residues long. Germline values: CDR1 SGHTA, CDR2 FQGNSA. CDR3 bases: TGTGCCAGCAGCTTATCGGCCAGGGGATGGTCAGAGACCCAGTACTTC. Protein: CASSLSARGWSETQYF.

This clonotype was counted a few times. The V and J genes are TRBV6-2 or TRBV6-3 and TRBJ2-3, with 10 nucleotides matching TRBD2. The ends lost 6 bases at V and 3 bases at J; junction bases unmatched: 9. This CDR3 is built from 16 residues. The germline V gene encodes CDR1 MNHEY and CDR2 SVGEGT. The DNA of the CDR3 is TGTGCCAGCAGCTCAGTAGCGGGAGGAAGAACAGATACGCAGTATTTT. It specifies CASSSVAGGRTDTQYF.

The sample holds a few counts of this clonotype. The J gene is TRBJ1-2, the V gene TRBV6-1, with D unresolved. CDR1 is MNHNS and CDR2 is SASEGT in the germline V gene. This CDR3 is built from 15 residues. Trimming cost V 4 bases and J 1 base, with 13 bases left between them. In nucleotides, the CDR3 is TGTGCCAGCAGTGGGACGTCCGATCTTAACTATGGCTACACCTTC. Translated: CASSGTSDLNYGYTF.